One and the same sample provided the 14 T cell receptor beta chains below, sequenced in a study of blood T cell repertoires in COVID-19. Sequencing used immunoSEQ multiplex PCR; TCRdb keeps in-frame clones, though not all of them. The sample lists approximately 180,000 clones, approximately 88% occurring once. The sample comprised peripheral blood. These receptors came from a woman between 50 and 59 years old with acute or convalescent COVID-19.

The chain joins TRBV4-3 to TRBJ1-5; D is possibly TRBD1 (6 bases). CDR3 size: 15 residues. V was shortened by 4 bases and J by 0 bases, with 10 bases between the two germline ends. Per germline, CDR1 LGHNA and CDR2 YSLEER. CDR3 in amino acids: CASSPYRDSNQPQHF. CDR3 DNA sequence: TGCGCCAGCAGCCCCTACAGGGATAGCAATCAGCCCCAGCATTTT.

This clone appeared once. The rearrangement links TRBV7-9 to TRBJ1-2; 7 bases are a match to TRBD1. The junction had 13 bases not matched to a gene; V was cut back by 5 bases and J by 4 bases. Germline V gene data show CDR1 as SEHNR and CDR2 as FQNEAQ (reference sequence). The CDR3 loop spans 16 amino acids. The CDR3 spells CASSRNSGGGTYGYTF. CDR3 DNA: TGTGCCAGCAGCCGCAATTCCGGAGGGGGCACCTATGGCTACACCTTC. Full variable domain (remainder filled in from reference TRBV7-9 and TRBJ1-2): DTGVSQNPRHKITKRGQNVTFRCDPISEHNRLYWYRQTLGQGPEFLTYFQNEAQLEKSRLLSDRFSAERPKGSFSTLEIQRTEQGDSAMYLCASSRNSGGGTYGYTFGSGTRLTVV.

This chain uses TRBV7-2 with TRBJ2-7, with D possibly matching TRBD2 (6 bases). The CDR3 has 15 residues. Deletions cut 4 bases from V and 0 bases from J, with 13 bases between. Per the germline V gene, CDR1 is SGHTA and CDR2 is FQGNSA. The CDR3 reads CASSSSLTSSYEQYF. In DNA, the CDR3 is TGTGCCAGCAGCTCATCGTTGACTAGCTCCTACGAGCAGTACTTC.

This sequence joins TRBV30 and TRBJ1-5, with D maybe TRBD1 (5 bases). The V end was cut by 2 bases, the J end by 2 bases, with 13 bases between. The CDR3 length is 15 residues. Germline V CDR1 and CDR2: GTSNPN, SVGIG (reference sequence). This CDR3 reads CAWSYVGEGNQPQHF. CDR3 coding DNA: TGTGCCTGGAGTTACGTAGGGGAAGGCAATCAGCCCCAGCATTTT.

V is TRBV4-3 and J is TRBJ1-2; 7 bases agree with TRBD1. Germline V gives CDR1 LGHNA, CDR2 YSLEER. The CDR3 loop spans 16 amino acids. V shed 1 base, J shed 3 bases, and the junction held 8 bases outside the gene matches. CDR3 coding DNA: TGCGCCAGCAGCCAAGTTTCAACAGGGGCTGACTATGGCTACACCTTC. Translation: CASSQVSTGADYGYTF.

The chain is built from TRBV28 and TRBJ1-2; possibly TRBD1 for D (6 bases). Trimming cost V 3 bases and J 4 bases, with 15 bases left between them. This CDR3 region has 15 residues. CDR1 and CDR2 from the germline V gene are MDHEN and SYDVKM. CDR3 region: CASSFLVTGSYGYTF. Here the CDR3 DNA reads TGTGCCAGCAGTTTTCTGGTTACAGGGTCCTATGGCTACACCTTC.

The chain carries TRBV28 and TRBJ2-4, with 7 nucleotides matching TRBD1. The CDR3 has 15 amino acids. CDR1 is MDHEN and CDR2 is SYDVKM in the germline V gene. V lost 1 base, J lost 3 bases, and 3 bases stayed unmatched. Here the CDR3 reads CASSLSRTGKNIQYF. CDR3 nucleotide sequence: TGTGCCAGCAGTTTATCCCGGACAGGCAAAAACATTCAGTACTTC.

This chain joins TRBV5-4 and TRBJ1-2, with D possibly matching TRBD1 (5 bases). The germline gives CDR1 SGHNT, CDR2 YYREEE (reference sequence). The germline V and J ends were trimmed by 7 bases and 0 bases, with 13 bases remaining between them. The length of the CDR3 is 14 residues. CDR3 loop: CASRGYGANYGYTF. In DNA, the CDR3 is TGTGCCAGCCGGGGGTACGGAGCTAACTATGGCTACACCTTC. The complete variable domain, with remaining parts taken from reference TRBV5-4 and TRBJ1-2, reads ETGVTQSPTHLIKTRGQQVTLRCSSQSGHNTVSWYQQALGQGPQFIFQYYREEENGRGNFPPRFSGLQFPNYSSELNVNALELDDSALYLCASRGYGANYGYTFGSGTRLTVV.

This clone was observed a single time. This CDR3 is CASNRDRVGDTEAFF. CDR3 DNA sequence: TGTGCCAGCAATCGGGACAGGGTAGGGGACACTGAAGCTTTCTTT. The chain carries TRBV2 and TRBJ1-1, with 9 bases matching TRBD1. The length of the CDR3 is 15 residues. The V gene end was trimmed by 7 bases and the J gene end by 3 bases; junction bases not matched to a gene: 9. Germline V CDR1 and CDR2: SNHLY, FYNNEI.

J is TRBJ1-5 and V is TRBV7-2; D remains unclear. Germline V gene lookup returns CDR1 SGHTA and CDR2 FQGNSA. The CDR3 totals 15 residues. Trimming removed 0 bases at V and 1 base at J, with 7 bases between. DNA for the CDR3: TGTGCCAGCAGCTTAGCCCGGGGAAGCAATCAGCCCCAGCATTTT. The encoded protein is CASSLARGSNQPQHF.

The V and J genes are TRBV21-1 and TRBJ2-7; TRBD2 is taken as the D call from the table, unchecked against the DNA. TRBV21-1 is classified as a pseudogene. CDR3 length: 16 amino acids. The CDR3 loop reads CASSNPICRRVYEQYF. The CDR3 DNA sequence: TGTGCCAGCAGCAATCCAATTTGTCGGAGGGTATACGAGCAGTACTTC.

This chain links TRBV7-8 with TRBJ2-7; D unclear. V shed 4 bases and J shed 5 bases, with 12 bases lying between them. The CDR3 loop spans 13 amino acids. CDR1 and CDR2 from the germline V gene are SGHVS and FQNEAQ. DNA of the CDR3: TGTGCCAGCAGCTGGGCCCTTAGGAACGAGCAGTACTTC. Its protein product is CASSWALRNEQYF.

V and J are TRBV7-9 and TRBJ2-7; 8 bases are a match to TRBD1. Germline V CDR1 and CDR2: SEHNR, FQNEAQ (reference sequence). J was trimmed by 0 bases and V by 4 bases; bases with no gene match: 8. The CDR3 runs to 16 residues. The CDR3 is CASSSMGQDPSYEQYF. CDR3 bases: TGTGCCAGCAGCTCAATGGGACAGGATCCCTCCTACGAGCAGTACTTC. The entire variable domain, with the rest obtained from reference TRBV7-9 and TRBJ2-7, is as follows: DTGVSQNPRHKITKRGQNVTFRCDPISEHNRLYWYRQTLGQGPEFLTYFQNEAQLEKSRLLSDRFSAERPKGSFSTLEIQRTEQGDSAMYLCASSSMGQDPSYEQYFGPGTRLTVT.

The rearrangement joins TRBV15 to TRBJ1-4, with 12 bases aligning to TRBD1. Germline values: CDR1 LNHNV, CDR2 YYDKDF (reference sequence). The CDR3 runs 18 residues. The V and J ends lost 1 base and 8 bases, in that order; junction bases with no gene match: 11. DNA of the CDR3: TGTGCCACCAGCAGAGCACCGGGACAGGGGGCCTTCTGGGAAAAACTGTTTTTT. As protein: CATSRAPGQGAFWEKLFF.